This T cell receptor (beta chain) was captured in a study of PD-1 blockade in classical Hodgkin lymphoma. General study findings and limits: Newly diagnosed and completely responding patients shared comparable baseline diversity. Factors driving the repertoire differences, possibly disease activity or prior therapy, remain undefined. It was CD4+ TCR diversity, not CD8+, that rose significantly by C4D1.

The protocol was immunoSEQ multiplex PCR, while the TCRdb copy is restricted to in-frame clones and leaves out a portion. The table lists roughly 11,000 clones, around 83% of them singletons, with around 30% in the top ten. The CDR3 length is 16 residues. CDR1 is MNHEY, CDR2 SMNVEV, per germline (reference sequence). With 6 bases clipped from V and 7 bases from J, the junction kept 8 bases outside the gene matches. Every patient experienced relapse after autologous stem cell transplantation, and brentuximab vedotin exposure varied. Concerning this clone itself: Its antigen is not identified.

This chain uses TRBV27 with TRBJ1-6; 11 nucleotides match TRBD1. The sample in question was peripheral blood mononuclear cells (PBMCs), obtained at baseline. This sequence originates from a human donor with classical Hodgkin lymphoma. CDR3 sequence: CASRPGTGGPNSPLHF. In DNA form, the CDR3 reads TGTGCCAGCAGACCCGGGACAGGGGGACCAAATTCACCCCTCCACTTT.